One sample yielded the 13 T cell receptor beta chains listed below, sequenced in a study of T cells in Graves' hyperthyroidism and ophthalmopathy. TCR beta CDR3 sequences were amplified from RNA transcripts. The TCR CDR3 was amplified in a first-round RT-PCR using the HTBI primer set. TCRdb fed the multiplex PCR reads into MiXCR, producing one record per CDR3 protein. This table holds some 510,000 distinct CDR3 sequences, approximately 44% found once. The specimen sequenced was peripheral blood or thyroid tissue (not recorded which). The source of these receptors is a woman in her late teens or twenties with Graves' hyperthyroidism.

The CDR3 DNA reads as TGTGCCAGCAGCGAAGACTCAGGGGGATACAATTCACCCCTCCACTTT. As protein: CASSEDSGGYNSPLHF. V is TRBV7-9 and J is TRBJ1-6; 7 bases map to TRBD1. The CDR3 has 16 amino acids. J lost 7 bases, V lost 5 bases, and 11 bases had no gene match. Per germline, CDR1 SEHNR and CDR2 FQNEAQ (reference sequence). Supplemented by reference TRBV7-9 and TRBJ1-6, the full variable domain reads DTGVSQNPRHKITKRGQNVTFRCDPISEHNRLYWYRQTLGQGPEFLTYFQNEAQLEKSRLLSDRFSAERPKGSFSTLEIQRTEQGDSAMYLCASSEDSGGYNSPLHFGNGTRLTVT.

This sequence joins TRBV6-2 or TRBV6-3 and TRBJ1-5; 7 bases fit TRBD1. Germline lookup yields CDR1 MNHEY and CDR2 SVGEGT. The CDR3 runs to 15 residues. In DNA, the CDR3 is TGTGCTAGAGGCCCAAACGAGGACAGGCATCAGCCCCAGCATTTT. It encodes CARGPNEDRHQPQHF.

The rearrangement joins TRBV7-8 to TRBJ2-2; D is possibly TRBD2 (5 bases). Germline V gives CDR1 SGHVS, CDR2 FQNEAQ. The V gene lost 5 bases and the J gene lost 0 bases, with 10 bases spanning the gap. The CDR3 is 15 residues long. CDR3 nucleotide sequence: TGTGCCAGCAGCCGCCAAGCGGCGAACACCGGGGAGCTGTTTTTT. This sequence encodes CASSRQAANTGELFF.

J is TRBJ1-2 and V is TRBV7-2; a possible D gene is TRBD1 (6 bases). The CDR3 is 14 amino acids. CDR1 SGHTA and CDR2 FQGNSA come from the germline V gene. The ends were cut back, 6 bases at V and 7 bases at J, with 18 bases in the middle. The chain's CDR3 is CASSLSGVLGGYTF. The DNA of the CDR3 is TGTGCCAGCAGTTTATCAGGGGTGCTCGGTGGCTACACCTTC.

The rearrangement uses TRBV2 and TRBJ1-2; D not resolved. This CDR3 region has 13 residues. The germline gives CDR1 SNHLY, CDR2 FYNNEI. For the CDR3, the DNA is TGTGCTAGAGAAGGGCAGGCGGACTATGGCTACACCTTC. It specifies CAREGQADYGYTF.

There are many counts of this clonotype. The chain uses TRBV6-6 and TRBJ2-5; D not resolved. This CDR3 contains 13 residues. The ends were cut back, 5 bases at V and 1 base at J, with 8 bases in the middle. Germline CDR1 is MNHNY and CDR2 is SVGAGI (reference sequence). CDR3: CASSTPGQETQYF. For the CDR3, the DNA is TGTGCCAGCAGTACCCCGGGCCAAGAGACCCAGTACTTC.

This clonotype occurred many times. The chain links TRBV7-2 to TRBJ2-7, with no clear D. The J call may be in error: the DNA end matches TRBJ2-5 better. CDR1 and CDR2 from the germline V gene are SGHTA and FQGNSA. This CDR3 is built from 11 residues. This CDR3 is CASSQDRTQYF. In DNA, the CDR3 is TGTGCCAGCAGCCAGGACCGGACCCAGTACTTC.

This clonotype showed up many times. V and J are TRBV5-1 and TRBJ1-1; 8 bases align to TRBD1. Germline V CDR1 and CDR2: SGHRS, YFSETQ. The CDR3 loop spans 15 amino acids. V shed 1 base and J 6 bases; nucleotides not matched to a gene: 8. CDR3 region: CASSLRGDRTSEAFF. The CDR3 DNA follows: TGCGCCAGCAGCTTGCGGGGGGACAGGACCTCTGAAGCTTTCTTT.

To note about this clonotype: The conserved closing phenylalanine or tryptophan is absent in this CDR3, likely reflecting a read error. V and J are TRBV11-3 and TRBJ2-5; 8 nucleotides line up with TRBD1. V was clipped by 5 bases and J by 4 bases; unmatched bases: 9. Germline loops: CDR1 SGHNT, CDR2 YENEEA. This CDR3 spans 15 amino acids. CDR3 protein: CASSITRGLGETQYL. CDR3 DNA: TGTGCCAGCAGCATCACCAGGGGGCTCGGAGAGACCCAGTACCTC.

The sample holds one count of this clonotype. The junction does not match germline at one end; this may be a read error. This chain connects TRBV24-1 to TRBJ2-6; D remains ambiguous. Germline loops: CDR1 KGHDR, CDR2 SFDVKD. The CDR3 runs to 12 residues. CDR3 residues: CATGDPQNTEAF. CDR3 in DNA: TGTGCCACCGGTGATCCACAGAACACTGAAGCTTTC.

This chain links TRBV29-1 with TRBJ1-1; the match to TRBD1 covers 10 bases. This CDR3 region has 12 residues. Germline V lookup: CDR1 SQVTM, CDR2 ANQGSEA. The ends lost 8 bases at V and 5 bases at J; junction bases unmatched: 5. CDR3 sequence reads: CSSGTGATEAFF. In nucleotides, the CDR3 is TGCAGCTCCGGGACAGGGGCTACTGAAGCTTTCTTT.

The chain couples TRBV2 to TRBJ1-2; 7 bases are shared with TRBD1. The junction had 9 bases not matched to a gene; V was cut back by 9 bases and J by 5 bases. Looked up from germline, CDR1 is SNHLY and CDR2 is FYNNEI. CDR3 length: 13 residues. The CDR3 here is CARAGTAMYGYTF. In DNA form, the CDR3 reads TGTGCCAGGGCCGGGACAGCGATGTATGGCTACACCTTC.

There are a few counts of this clonotype. V is TRBV25-1 and J is TRBJ1-1, with D hard to call. V was pared by 5 bases and J by 2 bases, with 12 bases between. The CDR3 loop spans 14 amino acids. The V gene's germline CDR1 is MGHDK and CDR2 SYGVNS. CDR3 DNA sequence: TGTGCCAGCAGTTACAGAAGGGCAAACACTGAAGCTTTCTTT. Protein sequence: CASSYRRANTEAFF. Combining the CDR3 with reference TRBV25-1 and TRBJ1-1 gives the whole variable domain EADIYQTPRYLVIGTGKKITLECSQTMGHDKMYWYQQDPGMELHLIHYSYGVNSTEKGDLSSESTVSRIRTEHFPLTLESARPSHTSQYLCASSYRRANTEAFFGQGTRLTVV.